This TCR beta chain originates from a study of Graves' ophthalmopathy and Graves' hyperthyroidism. Trimming cost V 6 bases and J 2 bases, with 11 bases left between them. The length of the CDR3 is 14 residues. Germline CDR1 is ENHRY and CDR2 is SYGVKD. The sequenced template was RNA, covering the TCR beta CDR3 region. The authors performed first-round RT-PCR with HTBI primers and then a second-round multiplex PCR. TCRdb re-called the multiplex PCR reads with MiXCR, one entry per CDR3 protein. The top ten hold about 40% of the sample, which has 600,000 to 950,000 distinct CDR3 sequences, roughly two fifths seen once.

The chain combines TRBV10-3 with TRBJ1-3, with a weak D call TRBD1 (5 bases). The clonotype originates from an adult man with Graves' ophthalmopathy. The sample was peripheral blood. The CDR3 loop reads CAISAGYAGNTIYF. In DNA form, the CDR3 reads TGTGCCATCAGCGCAGGGTACGCTGGAAACACCATATATTTT.